This T cell receptor (beta chain) appears in the sequencing data of a study of T cell responses to AZD1222 COVID-19 vaccine. Study-wide context: Some second doses came at about 4 weeks and others at about 12 weeks; these were pooled. Study findings and constraints: Clonal diversity may have been underestimated, and the donors were mostly white British, with more females than males. Just a handful of people given AZD1222 tested seropositive at baseline. The breadth and depth of Spike-specific TCRs increased once two AZD1222 doses had been given.

As to this clone: Its antigen is unidentified.

The CDR3 sequence is 13 residues long. Trimming removed 4 bases from V and 3 bases from J, with 10 bases in between. Clones were read by immunoSEQ multiplex PCR, and TCRdb kept only the in-frame ones, dropping some. Among about 150,000 clones, 90% were seen once, and the ten largest hold approximately 3%. The rearrangement joins TRBV12-3 or TRBV12-4 to TRBJ2-7, with D tentatively TRBD1 (5 bases). This receptor was taken from an adult in good health. This specimen consisted of peripheral blood, obtained on day 0 of AZD1222 vaccination. The CDR3 spells CASSSDISYEQYF. The CDR3, as DNA: TGTGCCAGCAGTTCGGACATAAGCTACGAGCAGTACTTC.